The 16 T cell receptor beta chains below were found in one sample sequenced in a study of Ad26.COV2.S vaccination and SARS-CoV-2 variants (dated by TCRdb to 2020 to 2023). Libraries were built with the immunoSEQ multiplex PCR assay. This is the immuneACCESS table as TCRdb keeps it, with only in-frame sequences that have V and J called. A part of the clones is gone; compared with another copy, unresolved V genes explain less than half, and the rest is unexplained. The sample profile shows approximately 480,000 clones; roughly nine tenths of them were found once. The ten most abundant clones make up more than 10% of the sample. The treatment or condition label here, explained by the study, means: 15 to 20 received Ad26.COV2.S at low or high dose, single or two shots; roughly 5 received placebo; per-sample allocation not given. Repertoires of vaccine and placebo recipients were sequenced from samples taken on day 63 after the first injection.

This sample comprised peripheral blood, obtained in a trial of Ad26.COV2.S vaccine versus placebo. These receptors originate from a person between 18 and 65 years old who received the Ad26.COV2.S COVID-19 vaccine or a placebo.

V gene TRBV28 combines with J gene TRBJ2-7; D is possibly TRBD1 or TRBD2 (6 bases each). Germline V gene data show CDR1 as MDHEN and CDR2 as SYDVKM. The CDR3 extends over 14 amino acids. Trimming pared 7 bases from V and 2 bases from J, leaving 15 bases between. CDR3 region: CASTPNGGPYEQYF. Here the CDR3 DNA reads TGTGCCAGCACCCCCAATGGGGGGCCCTACGAGCAGTACTTC.

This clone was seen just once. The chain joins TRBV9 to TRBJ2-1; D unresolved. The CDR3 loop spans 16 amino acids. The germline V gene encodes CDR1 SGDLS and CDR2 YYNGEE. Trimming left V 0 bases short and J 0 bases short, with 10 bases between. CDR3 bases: TGTGCCAGCAGCGTAGGTGGGCCTAGCTCCTACAATGAGCAGTTCTTC. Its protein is CASSVGGPSSYNEQFF.

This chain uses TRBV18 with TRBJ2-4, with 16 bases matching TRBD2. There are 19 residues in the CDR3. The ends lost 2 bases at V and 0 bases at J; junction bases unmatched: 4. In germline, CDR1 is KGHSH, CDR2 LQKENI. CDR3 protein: CASSPWGLAGGPAKNIQYF. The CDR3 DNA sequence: TGTGCCAGCTCACCATGGGGACTAGCGGGAGGGCCAGCCAAAAACATTCAGTACTTC.

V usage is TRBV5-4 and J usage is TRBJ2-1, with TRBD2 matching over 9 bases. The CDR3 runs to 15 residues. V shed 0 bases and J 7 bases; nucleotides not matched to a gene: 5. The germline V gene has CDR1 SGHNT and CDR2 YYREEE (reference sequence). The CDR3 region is CASSLGGRARNEQFF. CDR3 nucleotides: TGTGCCAGCAGCTTGGGCGGGAGGGCCCGGAATGAGCAGTTCTTC.

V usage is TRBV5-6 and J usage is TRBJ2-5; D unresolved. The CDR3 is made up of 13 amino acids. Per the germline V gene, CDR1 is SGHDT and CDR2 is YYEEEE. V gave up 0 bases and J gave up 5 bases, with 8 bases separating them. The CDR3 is CASSLGQMETQYF. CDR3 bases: TGTGCCAGCAGCTTGGGTCAGATGGAGACCCAGTACTTC.

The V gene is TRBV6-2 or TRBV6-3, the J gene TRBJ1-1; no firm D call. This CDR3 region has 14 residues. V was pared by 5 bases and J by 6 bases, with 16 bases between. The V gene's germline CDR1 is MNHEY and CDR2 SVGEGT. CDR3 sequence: CASSPPETTAEAFF. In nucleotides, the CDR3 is TGTGCCAGCAGTCCCCCAGAGACCACTGCTGAAGCTTTCTTT.

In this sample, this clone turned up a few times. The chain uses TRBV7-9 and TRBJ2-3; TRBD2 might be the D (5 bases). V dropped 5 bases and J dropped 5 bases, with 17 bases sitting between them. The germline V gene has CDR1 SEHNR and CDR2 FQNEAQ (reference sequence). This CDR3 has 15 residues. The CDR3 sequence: CASSLPGSPGDTQYF. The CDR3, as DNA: TGTGCCAGCAGCCTGCCGGGATCCCCGGGAGATACGCAGTATTTT. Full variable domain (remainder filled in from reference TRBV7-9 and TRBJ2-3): DTGVSQNPRHKITKRGQNVTFRCDPISEHNRLYWYRQTLGQGPEFLTYFQNEAQLEKSRLLSDRFSAERPKGSFSTLEIQRTEQGDSAMYLCASSLPGSPGDTQYFGPGTRLTVL.

CDR3: CASSQRGVNYGYTF. DNA of the CDR3: TGTGCCAGTAGCCAAAGGGGGGTGAACTATGGCTACACCTTC. The chain links TRBV19 to TRBJ1-2; D perhaps matches TRBD1 (6 bases). Trimming removed 6 bases from V and 2 bases from J, with 13 bases in between. The CDR3 has 14 amino acids. Looked up from germline, CDR1 is LNHDA and CDR2 is SQIVND (reference sequence).

The DNA for the CDR3 is TGTGCCAGCAGCCAAAATACTATAACAGTTTATGGCTACACCTTC. Encoded protein: CASSQNTITVYGYTF. V and J are TRBV11-2 and TRBJ1-2; D gene ambiguous. The CDR3 length is 15 residues. Trimming cost V 5 bases and J 5 bases, with 18 bases left between them. Germline CDR1 and CDR2: SGHAT and FQNNGV.

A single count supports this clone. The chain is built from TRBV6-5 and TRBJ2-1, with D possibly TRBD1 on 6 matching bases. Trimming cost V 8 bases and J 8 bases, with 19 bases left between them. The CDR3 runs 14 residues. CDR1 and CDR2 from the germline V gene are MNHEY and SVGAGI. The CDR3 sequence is CASGGQRGGDEQFF. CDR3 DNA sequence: TGTGCCAGCGGAGGACAGCGCGGAGGCGATGAGCAGTTCTTC.

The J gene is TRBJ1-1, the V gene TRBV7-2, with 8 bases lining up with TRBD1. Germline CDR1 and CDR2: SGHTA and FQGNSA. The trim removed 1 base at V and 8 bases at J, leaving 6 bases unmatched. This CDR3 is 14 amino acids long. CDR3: CASSLGLRDREAFF. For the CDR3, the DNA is TGTGCCAGCAGCTTAGGCCTTCGGGACAGGGAAGCTTTCTTT. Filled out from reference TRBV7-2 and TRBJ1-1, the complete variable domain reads GAGVSQSPSNKVTEKGKDVELRCDPISGHTALYWYRQSLGQGLEFLIYFQGNSAPDKSGLPSDRFSAERTGGSVSTLTIQRTQQEDSAVYLCASSLGLRDREAFFGQGTRLTVV.

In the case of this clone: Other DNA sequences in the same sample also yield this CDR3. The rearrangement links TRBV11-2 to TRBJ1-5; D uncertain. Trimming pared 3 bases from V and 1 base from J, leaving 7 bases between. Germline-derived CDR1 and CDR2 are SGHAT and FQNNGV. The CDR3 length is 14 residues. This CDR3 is CASSLSRSNQPQHF. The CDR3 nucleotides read TGTGCCAGCAGCTTGTCTCGGAGCAATCAGCCCCAGCATTTT.

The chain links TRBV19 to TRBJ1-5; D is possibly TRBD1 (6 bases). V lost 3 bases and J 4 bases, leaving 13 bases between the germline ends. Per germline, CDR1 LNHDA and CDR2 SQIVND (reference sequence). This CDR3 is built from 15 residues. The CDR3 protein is CASSMDSLPNQPQHF. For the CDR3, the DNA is TGTGCCAGTAGTATGGACAGCCTTCCTAATCAGCCCCAGCATTTT.

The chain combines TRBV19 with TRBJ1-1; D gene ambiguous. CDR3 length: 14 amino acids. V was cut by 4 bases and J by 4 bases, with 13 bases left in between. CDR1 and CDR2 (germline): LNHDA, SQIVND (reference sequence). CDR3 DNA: TGTGCCAGTAGTACCGACGGGTTGGGCACTGAAGCTTTCTTT. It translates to CASSTDGLGTEAFF.

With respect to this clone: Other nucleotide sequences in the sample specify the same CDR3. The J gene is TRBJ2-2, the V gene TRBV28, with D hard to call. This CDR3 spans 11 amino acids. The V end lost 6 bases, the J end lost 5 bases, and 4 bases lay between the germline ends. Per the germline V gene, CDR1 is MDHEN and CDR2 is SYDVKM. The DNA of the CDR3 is TGTGCCAGCAGCTCAACCGGGGAGCTGTTTTTT. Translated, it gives CASSSTGELFF.

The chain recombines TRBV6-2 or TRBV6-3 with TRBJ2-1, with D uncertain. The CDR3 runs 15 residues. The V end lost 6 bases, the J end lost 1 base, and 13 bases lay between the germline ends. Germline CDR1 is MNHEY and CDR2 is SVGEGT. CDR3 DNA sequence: TGTGCCAGCAGCGCCCGGCTTCTTTCCTACAATGAGCAGTTCTTC. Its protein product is CASSARLLSYNEQFF.